The rows below give T cell receptor beta chains drawn from one sample of a study of identical twins. Each CDR3 protein is one row after TCRdb ran MiXCR on the 5' RACE reads. Of about 530,000 distinct CDR3 sequences listed, around 22% were seen once; the top ten hold around 0.48%. These data are also associated with another study on yellow fever vaccine responses in identical twins.

Sequencing was done on a sample of CD4+ T cells sorted from blood. These receptors came from a woman between 18 and 29 years old in good health. The CDR3 runs from the conserved cysteine through the conserved F or W. The order of the fields is clone size, D gene, V gene, J gene, CDR3 DNA, CDR3 protein. D genes are given only for firm matches. A clone size is listed for some rows: how often the clone was seen (once, few, many), or a class if it is expanded.

>few|TRBD2|TRBV19|TRBJ2-5
TGTGCCACTAGACCTCCCGGGACTAGCAGGGAGACCCAGTACTTC
CATRPPGTSRETQYF
>few|TRBD1|TRBV5-1|TRBJ1-1
TGCGCCAGCAGCGAGGGACAGCTATTGGACACTGAAGCTTTCTTT
CASSEGQLLDTEAFF
>few|TRBD1|TRBV5-1|TRBJ2-3
TGCGCCAGCAGCTTGGGAGAGGGGGCCTATAGCACAGATACGCAGTATTTT
CASSLGEGAYSTDTQYF
>few|.|TRBV7-9|TRBJ2-5
TGTGCCAGCAGGCAGGCTCAAGAGACCCAGTACTTC
CASRQAQETQYF
>.|.|TRBV11-3|TRBJ1-1
TGTGCCAGTGAGAGGGGAACTGAAGCTTTCTTT
CASERGTEAFF
>few|.|TRBV7-8|TRBJ1-1
TGTGCCAGCAGCCGTAATACTGGGAACACTGAAGCTTTCTTT
CASSRNTGNTEAFF
>.|.|TRBV20-1|TRBJ2-6
TGCAGTGCCTGGGGCAGGAGTCGAGTCTCTGGGGCCAACGTCCTGACTTTC
CSAWGRSRVSGANVLTF
>.|TRBD2|TRBV12-3/TRBV12-4|TRBJ2-3
TGTGCCAGCACTCCCCGGGCTAGCGGGATACTTAGCACAGATACGCAGTATTTT
CASTPRASGILSTDTQYF
>few|TRBD1|TRBV5-1|TRBJ2-7
TGCGCCAGCAGCTTGGCCAGGGACAGGGGCCCCTACGAGCAGTACTTC
CASSLARDRGPYEQYF
>.|TRBD2|TRBV6-1|TRBJ2-3
TGTGCCAGCAGCCCCTTGGCAGGCGGGGGGGCAGGTACGCAGTATTTT
CASSPLAGGGAGTQYF
>few|.|TRBV4-1|TRBJ2-7
TGCGCCAGCAGCCAGGATGAACTCCGCGGGACCAGTCGGGAGCAGTACTTC
CASSQDELRGTSREQYF
>.|.|TRBV6-2/TRBV6-3|TRBJ2-1
TGTGCCAGCAGTTACTCGAAGTCGACCTTGGCCCATGAGCAGTTCTTC
CASSYSKSTLAHEQFF
>.|.|TRBV12-3/TRBV12-4|TRBJ2-7
TGTGCCAGCAGTCCCCGGCTGACCTACGAGCAGTACTTC
CASSPRLTYEQYF
>.|.|TRBV12-3/TRBV12-4|TRBJ2-2
TGTGCCAGCAGCCAAACCTCGGGGTCCCCAGCCGGGGAGCTGTTTTTT
CASSQTSGSPAGELFF
>few|TRBD2|TRBV5-1|TRBJ2-1
TGCGCCAGCAGATCTAGCGGAGCCTCCTACAATGAGCAGTTCTTC
CASRSSGASYNEQFF
>few|TRBD1|TRBV29-1|TRBJ1-5
TGCAGCGGGCGGACAGGGTGGGATCAGCCCCAGCATTTT
CSGRTGWDQPQHF
>.|.|TRBV12-3/TRBV12-4|TRBJ1-6
TGTGCCAGCAGTTTAATGGACACGGGGAATTCACCCCTCCACTTT
CASSLMDTGNSPLHF
>once|TRBD2|TRBV5-1|TRBJ2-7
TGCGCCAGCAGCAAATTCTCGACTAGCGGGAGGGCCTCAGGAGAGCAGTACTTC
CASSKFSTSGRASGEQYF
>few|.|TRBV4-1|TRBJ2-1
TGCGCCAGCAGCCTACCTCGCGGCAACTCCTACAATGAGCAGTTCTTC
CASSLPRGNSYNEQFF
>few|.|TRBV6-5|TRBJ2-5
TGTGCCAGCAGTTACTCAAGATACGGTAAAGAGACCCAGTACTTC
CASSYSRYGKETQYF
>few|TRBD2|TRBV20-1|TRBJ2-3
TGCAGTGCTAACCCCAGCGGGAGGGCCCCTTCTACGCAGTATTTT
CSANPSGRAPSTQYF
>.|.|TRBV6-2/TRBV6-3|TRBJ2-7
TGTGCCAGCAGTTCTGGACTGATCTACGAGCAGTACTTC
CASSSGLIYEQYF
>.|TRBD2|TRBV5-1|TRBJ2-3
TGCGCCAGCAGCTTGGTTCTAGCGGGGACATACACAGATACGCAGTATTTT
CASSLVLAGTYTDTQYF
>.|.|TRBV21-1|TRBJ2-1
TGTGCCAGCAGCAGGGTTCGCGGGACTAGTGTGGAGAATGAGCAGTTCTTC
CASSRVRGTSVENEQFF
>few|TRBD2|TRBV5-1|TRBJ2-2
TGCGCCAGCAGAGGCACTAGCGTCGGTTCCGGGGAGCTGTTTTTT
CASRGTSVGSGELFF
>.|.|TRBV15|TRBJ2-3
TGTGCCACCAGCAGAAACCGGAGGGAAGGGGTCACAGATACGCAGTATTTT
CATSRNRREGVTDTQYF
>.|.|TRBV5-1|TRBJ1-1
TGCGCCAGCATCTTGTACCCGACAGGGAACACTGAAGCTTTCTTT
CASILYPTGNTEAFF
>.|.|TRBV29-1|TRBJ2-5
TGCAGCGTGACTCCCGCTGGTATTTGGGGAGAGACCCAGTACTTC
CSVTPAGIWGETQYF
>few|.|TRBV20-1|TRBJ1-6
TGCAGTGCTAGAGGCCAGGGTTATAATTCACCCCTCCACTTT
CSARGQGYNSPLHF